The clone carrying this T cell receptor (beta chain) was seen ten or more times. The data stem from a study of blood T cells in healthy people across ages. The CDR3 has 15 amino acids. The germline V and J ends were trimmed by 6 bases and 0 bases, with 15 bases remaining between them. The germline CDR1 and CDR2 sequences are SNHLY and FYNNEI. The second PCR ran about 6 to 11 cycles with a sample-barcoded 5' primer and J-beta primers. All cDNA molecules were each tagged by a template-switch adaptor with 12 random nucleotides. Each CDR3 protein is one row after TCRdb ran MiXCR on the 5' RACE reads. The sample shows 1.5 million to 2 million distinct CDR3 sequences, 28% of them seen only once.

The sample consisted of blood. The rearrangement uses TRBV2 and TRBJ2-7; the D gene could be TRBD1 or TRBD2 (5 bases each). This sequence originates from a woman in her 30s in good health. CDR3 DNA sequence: TGTGCCAGCAGAATGGGGACGATGTTCTCCTACGAGCAGTACTTC. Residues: CASRMGTMFSYEQYF. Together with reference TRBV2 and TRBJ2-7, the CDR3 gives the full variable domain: EPEVTQTPSHQVTQMGQEVILRCVPISNHLYFYWYRQILGQKVEFLVSFYNNEISEKSEIFDDQFSVERPDGSNFTLKIRSTKLEDSAMYFCASRMGTMFSYEQYFGPGTRLTVT.